The subject of this entry is one TCR beta chain. The antigen is undetermined. The record originates from a study of T cell responses to AZD1222 COVID-19 vaccine. Turning to the study itself: Pooled in the analysis were second doses at about 4 or about 12 weeks.

The study's findings and limits: As reported, nearly half of all spike-specific TCRs target variant regions that are unmutated. The number of AZD1222 recipients seropositive at baseline was only 5 to 7.

With 4 bases removed from V and 7 bases from J, the gap between germline ends came to 19 bases. Germline CDR1 is LNHNV and CDR2 is YYDKDF (reference sequence). The length of the CDR3 is 15 residues. Generated by immunoSEQ multiplex PCR, the TCRdb table keeps only in-frame clones and is missing some. The table lists some 140,000 clones, more than 90% of them singletons. Source: peripheral blood, taken on day 0 of AZD1222 vaccination. This receptor was obtained from an adult in good health. The chain uses TRBV15 and TRBJ1-2; the D gene is possibly TRBD1 (6 bases). CDR3 DNA: TGTGCCACCAGCATGGAGGTAACGGGGGCGGTTGGCTACACCTTC. Translated, it gives CATSMEVTGAVGYTF. Full variable domain (outside the CDR3, taken from reference TRBV15 and TRBJ1-2): DAMVIQNPRYQVTQFGKPVTLSCSQTLNHNVMYWYQQKSSQAPKLLFHYYDKDFNNEADTPDNFQSRRPNTSFCFLDIRSPGLGDTAMYLCATSMEVTGAVGYTFGSGTRLTVV.